This T cell receptor (beta chain) was obtained from a study of blood T cell repertoires in COVID-19 (dated by TCRdb to the early 2020s). In terms of the full investigation: Collaborator samples came from the United States, Italy and Spain and covered acute and convalescent phases of COVID-19. The prospective study material was composed of cDNA or gDNA derived from T cells, B-cell-depleted T cells, or PBMCs. Where available, HLA class I and class II types were taken from metadata supplied by the sample provider and were not determined by assay-based typing. The samples were drawn from the first 160 participants of the ongoing ImmuneRACE study and from over 950 subjects provided by 6 global collaborators. A freely available public database, intended as a resource for researchers studying the immune response to SARS-CoV-2, is where the repertoires were released. Subjects who had been exposed to COVID-19, were actively infected with it, or had recovered from it provided the deeply sampled blood TCRbeta repertoires that made up the dataset. Nearly every sample came with metadata listing a de-identified subject ID, COVID-19 status, age in years and sex. What the study reported, not specific to this receptor: Clinical and demographic metadata were provided uncurated, with the amount varying by source and participant.

Looking up the germline V gene yields CDR1 SNHLY and CDR2 FYNNEI. At the junction V is shortened by 6 bases and J by 6 bases, with 7 bases in between. The CDR3 contains 11 residues, cysteine and phenylalanine counted. Of the read, only the CDR3 DNA is kept; its 33 bases are in frame from base 1. Comment on this clone: Which antigen it targets is not known. Base qualities were left out, and no much larger clone turns up one base away.

Participants in the prospective study were aged roughly 18 to 100 years, lived in 20 to 30 United States geographic areas, and enrolled through a virtual design. In the prospective study, cohorts were assigned on the basis of participant-reported clinical history obtained from a screening survey and a study questionnaire. Mobile phlebotomists in the prospective study collected whole blood, serum and a nasopharyngeal or oropharyngeal swab from every participant. Participants in the prospective study had the option to provide additional blood draws and questionnaires over a roughly two-month period. Blood samples from the prospective study were shipped frozen or at room temperature prior to DNA extraction. The immunoSEQ Assay, a bias-controlled multiplex PCR, was used to amplify TCRbeta CDR3 regions from genomic DNA. In the paper's pipeline: The number of nucleated cells in each sample was estimated by amplification of reference gene primers within the assay. Sequence reads were collapsed and filtered to measure the absolute abundance of every unique TCRbeta CDR3 rearrangement. For each sample, productive Simpson clonality was calculated as the square root of Simpson's diversity index across productive rearrangements. The source is immuneACCESS, and TCRdb retained only in-frame sequences with V and J called. Part of the clones is not carried over; for the studies checked, unresolved V genes explain less than half of this, and the remainder is unexplained. V and J calls and clone size are copied from that table; D and trimming were computed from the DNA. Recorded for this sample are 200,000 or so clones; around 89% of them occurred a single time. The top ten clonotypes cover around 3.2% of the sample.

The clonotype comes from a young woman in a cohort exposed to, infected with or recovered from COVID-19 (not recorded which). The sequenced sample consisted of PBMCs or T cells enriched from blood (not recorded which). The rearranged chain carries TRBV2 and TRBJ2-3, with an unclear D gene assignment. Read as DNA, the sequence is TGTGCCAGCAGGGCCCGTGATACGCAGTATTTT. It codes for CASRARDTQYF.